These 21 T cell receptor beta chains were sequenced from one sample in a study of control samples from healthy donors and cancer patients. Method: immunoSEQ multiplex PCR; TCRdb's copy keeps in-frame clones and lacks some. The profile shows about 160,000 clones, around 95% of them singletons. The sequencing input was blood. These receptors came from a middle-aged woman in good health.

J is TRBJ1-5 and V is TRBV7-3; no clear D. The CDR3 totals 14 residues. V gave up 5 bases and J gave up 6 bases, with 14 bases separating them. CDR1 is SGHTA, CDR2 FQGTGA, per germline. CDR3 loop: CASSLDMISQPQHF. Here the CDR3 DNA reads TGTGCCAGCAGCCTCGACATGATTTCTCAGCCCCAGCATTTT.

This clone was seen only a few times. The CDR3 DNA reads as TGTGCCATCAGGCCCACCGGGACAGGGGGATTCTCTGAAGCTTTCTTT. Translating it yields CAIRPTGTGGFSEAFF. The V call is TRBV10-3, the J call TRBJ1-1; 11 nucleotides agree with TRBD1. V was clipped by 6 bases and J by 6 bases; unmatched bases: 12. Germline V CDR1 and CDR2: ENHRY, SYGVKD. The CDR3 spans 16 residues.

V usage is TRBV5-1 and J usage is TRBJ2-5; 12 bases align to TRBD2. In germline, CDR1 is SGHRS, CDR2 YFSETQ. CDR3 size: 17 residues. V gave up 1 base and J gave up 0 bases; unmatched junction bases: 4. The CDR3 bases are TGCGCCAGCAGCTTGCCTAGCGGGAGGGCGGACCAAGAGACCCAGTACTTC. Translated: CASSLPSGRADQETQYF.

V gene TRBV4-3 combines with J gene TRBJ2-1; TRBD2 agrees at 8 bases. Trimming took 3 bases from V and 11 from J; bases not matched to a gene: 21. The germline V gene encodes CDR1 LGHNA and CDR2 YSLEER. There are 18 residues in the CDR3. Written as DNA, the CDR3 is TGCGCCAGCAGCCAGGTCCCGGGGGGCGGGAGGATATCAGCCAAGCAGTTCTTC. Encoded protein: CASSQVPGGGRISAKQFF.

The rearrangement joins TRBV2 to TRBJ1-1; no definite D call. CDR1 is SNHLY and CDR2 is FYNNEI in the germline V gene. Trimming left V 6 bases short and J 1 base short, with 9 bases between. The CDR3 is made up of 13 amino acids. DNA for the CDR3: TGTGCCAGCAGACGGACGGGGAACACTGAAGCTTTCTTT. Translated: CASRRTGNTEAFF.

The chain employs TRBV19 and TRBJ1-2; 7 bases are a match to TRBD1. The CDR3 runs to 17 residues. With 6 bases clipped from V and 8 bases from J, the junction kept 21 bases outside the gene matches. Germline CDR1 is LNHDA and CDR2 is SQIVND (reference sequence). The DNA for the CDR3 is TGTGCCAGTAGCCCATCCTGGGACAGCTCCACAAGCCGGGGCTACACCTTC. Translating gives CASSPSWDSSTSRGYTF.

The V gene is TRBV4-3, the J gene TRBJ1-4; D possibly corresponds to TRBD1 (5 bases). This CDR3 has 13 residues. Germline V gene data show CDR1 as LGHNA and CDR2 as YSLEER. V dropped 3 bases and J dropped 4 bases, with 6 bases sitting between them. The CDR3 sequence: CASSQRGNEKLFF. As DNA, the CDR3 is TGCGCCAGCAGCCAGAGGGGTAATGAAAAACTGTTTTTT.

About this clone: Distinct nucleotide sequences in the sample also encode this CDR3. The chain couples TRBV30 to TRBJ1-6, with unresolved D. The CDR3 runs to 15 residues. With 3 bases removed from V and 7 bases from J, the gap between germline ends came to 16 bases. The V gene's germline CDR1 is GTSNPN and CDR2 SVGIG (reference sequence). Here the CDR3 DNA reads TGTGCCTGGAGAATAGGCGGGGTCGGGAATTCACCCCTCCACTTT. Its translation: CAWRIGGVGNSPLHF.

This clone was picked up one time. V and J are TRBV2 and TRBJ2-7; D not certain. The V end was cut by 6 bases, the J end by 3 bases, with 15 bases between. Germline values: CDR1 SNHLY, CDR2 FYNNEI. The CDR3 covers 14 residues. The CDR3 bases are TGTGCCAGCAGCCGAACGAGACAAGACTACGAGCAGTACTTC. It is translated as CASSRTRQDYEQYF. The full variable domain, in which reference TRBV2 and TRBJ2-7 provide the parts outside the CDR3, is EPEVTQTPSHQVTQMGQEVILRCVPISNHLYFYWYRQILGQKVEFLVSFYNNEISEKSEIFDDQFSVERPDGSNFTLKIRSTKLEDSAMYFCASSRTRQDYEQYFGPGTRLTVT.

CDR3 in DNA: TGTGCCAGCAGCCACGGACAGGGTAACTATGGCTACACCTTC. Its translation: CASSHGQGNYGYTF. The V gene is TRBV14, the J gene TRBJ1-2; 8 bases are shared with TRBD1. The CDR3 consists of 14 residues. V lost 3 bases and J lost 1; bases outside the gene matches: 1. Germline-derived CDR1 and CDR2 are SGHDN and FVKESK. Looking up the rest from reference TRBV14 and TRBJ1-2 gives the full variable domain: EAGVTQFPSHSVIEKGQTVTLRCDPISGHDNLYWYRRVMGKEIKFLLHFVKESKQDESGMPNNRFLAERTGGTYSTLKVQPAELEDSGVYFCASSHGQGNYGYTFGSGTRLTVV.

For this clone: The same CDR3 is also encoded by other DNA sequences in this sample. CDR3 DNA sequence: TGTGCCAGCAGTTTAAGTCGGAACACTGAAGCTTTCTTT. Its protein is CASSLSRNTEAFF. The rearrangement joins TRBV27 to TRBJ1-1, with D unclear. Germline CDR1 reads MNHEY; CDR2 reads SMNVEV (reference sequence). This CDR3 spans 13 amino acids. V lost 2 bases to trimming and J lost 1 base, with 5 bases between them.

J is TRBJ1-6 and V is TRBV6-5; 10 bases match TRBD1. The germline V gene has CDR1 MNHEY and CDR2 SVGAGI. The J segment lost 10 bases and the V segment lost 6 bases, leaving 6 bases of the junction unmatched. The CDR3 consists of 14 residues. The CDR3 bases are TGTGCCAGCAGGAGGACAGGGGGAAACTCACCCCTCCACTTT. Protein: CASRRTGGNSPLHF.

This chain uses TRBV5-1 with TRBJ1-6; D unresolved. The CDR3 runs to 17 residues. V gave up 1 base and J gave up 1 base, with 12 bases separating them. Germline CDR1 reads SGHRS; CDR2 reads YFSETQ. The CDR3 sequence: CASSLSPPGSYNSPLHF. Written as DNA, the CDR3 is TGCGCCAGCAGCTTGTCCCCCCCCGGTTCCTATAATTCACCCCTCCACTTT.

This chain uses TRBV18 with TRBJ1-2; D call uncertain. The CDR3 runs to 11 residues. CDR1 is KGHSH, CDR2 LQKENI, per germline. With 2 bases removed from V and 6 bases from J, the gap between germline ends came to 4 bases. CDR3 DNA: TGTGCCAGCTCACCAGGGGATGGCTACACCTTC. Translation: CASSPGDGYTF.

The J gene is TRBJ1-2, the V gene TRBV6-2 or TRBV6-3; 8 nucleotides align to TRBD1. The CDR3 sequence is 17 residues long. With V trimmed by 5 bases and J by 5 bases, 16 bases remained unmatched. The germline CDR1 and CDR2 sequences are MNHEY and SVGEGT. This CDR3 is CASSTLDRAKSGYGYTF. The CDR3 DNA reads TGTGCCAGCAGTACCTTGGACAGGGCAAAATCCGGATATGGCTACACCTTC.

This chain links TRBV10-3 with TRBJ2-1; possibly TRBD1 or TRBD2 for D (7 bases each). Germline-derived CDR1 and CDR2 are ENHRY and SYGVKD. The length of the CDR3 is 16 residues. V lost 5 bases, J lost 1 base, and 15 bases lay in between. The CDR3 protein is CAISTSGGDSYNEQFF. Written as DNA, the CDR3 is TGTGCCATCAGTACTTCAGGGGGGGATTCCTACAATGAGCAGTTCTTC.

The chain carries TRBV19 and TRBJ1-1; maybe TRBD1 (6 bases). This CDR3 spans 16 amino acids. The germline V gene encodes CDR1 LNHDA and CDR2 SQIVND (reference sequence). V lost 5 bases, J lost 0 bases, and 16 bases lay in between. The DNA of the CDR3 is TGTGCCAGTAGTGGACGGACAGTTGAAATGAACACTGAAGCTTTCTTT. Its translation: CASSGRTVEMNTEAFF.

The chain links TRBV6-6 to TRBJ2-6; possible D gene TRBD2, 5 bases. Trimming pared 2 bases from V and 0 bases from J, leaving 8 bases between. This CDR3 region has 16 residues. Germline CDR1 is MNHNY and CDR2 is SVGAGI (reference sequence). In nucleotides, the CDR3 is TGTGCCAGCAGTTACGAGGGCGGCTCTGGGGCCAACGTCCTGACTTTC. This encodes CASSYEGGSGANVLTF.

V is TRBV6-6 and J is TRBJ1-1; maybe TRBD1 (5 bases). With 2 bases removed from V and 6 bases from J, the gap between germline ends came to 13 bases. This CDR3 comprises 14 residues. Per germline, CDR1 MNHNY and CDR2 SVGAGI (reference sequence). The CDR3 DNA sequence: TGTGCCAGCAGTTACCCCAGGGAAAGCTCTGAAGCTTTCTTT. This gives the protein CASSYPRESSEAFF.

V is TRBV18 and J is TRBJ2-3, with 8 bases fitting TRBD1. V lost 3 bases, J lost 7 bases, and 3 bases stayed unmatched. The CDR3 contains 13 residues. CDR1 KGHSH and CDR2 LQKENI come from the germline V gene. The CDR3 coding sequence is TGTGCCAGCTCACCCGGACAGGGCAATACGCAGTATTTT. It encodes CASSPGQGNTQYF.

CDR3 DNA: TGCGCCAGCAGCCAAGGAGTGGGGCAGGGTCTGGGGGTGAACACTGAAGCTTTCTTT. It is translated as CASSQGVGQGLGVNTEAFF. The chain is built from TRBV4-3 and TRBJ1-1; TRBD1 is a possible D gene (5 bases). The CDR3 spans 19 residues. Trimming pared 1 base from V and 0 bases from J, leaving 21 bases between. Germline CDR1 LGHNA, CDR2 YSLEER.